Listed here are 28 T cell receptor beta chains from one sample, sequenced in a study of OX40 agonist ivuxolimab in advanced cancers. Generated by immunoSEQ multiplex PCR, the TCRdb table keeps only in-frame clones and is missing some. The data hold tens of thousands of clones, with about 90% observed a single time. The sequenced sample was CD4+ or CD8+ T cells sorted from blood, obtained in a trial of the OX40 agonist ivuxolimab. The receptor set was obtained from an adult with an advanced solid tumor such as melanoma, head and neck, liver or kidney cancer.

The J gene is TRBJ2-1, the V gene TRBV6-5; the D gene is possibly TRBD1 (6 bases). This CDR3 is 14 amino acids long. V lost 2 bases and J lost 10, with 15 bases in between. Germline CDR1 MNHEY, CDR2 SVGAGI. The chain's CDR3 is CASSYPGTPREQFF. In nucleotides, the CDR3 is TGTGCCAGCAGTTACCCCGGGACACCCCGGGAGCAGTTCTTC.

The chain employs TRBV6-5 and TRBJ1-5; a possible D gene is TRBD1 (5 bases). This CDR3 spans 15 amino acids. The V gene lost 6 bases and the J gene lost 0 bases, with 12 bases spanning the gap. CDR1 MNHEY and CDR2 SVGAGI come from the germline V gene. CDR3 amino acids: CASRRDVYSNQPQHF. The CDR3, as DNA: TGTGCCAGCAGGCGGGACGTATATAGCAATCAGCCCCAGCATTTT.

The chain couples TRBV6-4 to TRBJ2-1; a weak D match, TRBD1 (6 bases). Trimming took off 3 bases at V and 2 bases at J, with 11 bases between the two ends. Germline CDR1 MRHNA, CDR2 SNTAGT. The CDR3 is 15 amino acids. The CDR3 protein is CASSERQGTYNEQFF. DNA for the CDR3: TGTGCCAGCAGTGAAAGGCAGGGGACCTACAATGAGCAGTTCTTC.

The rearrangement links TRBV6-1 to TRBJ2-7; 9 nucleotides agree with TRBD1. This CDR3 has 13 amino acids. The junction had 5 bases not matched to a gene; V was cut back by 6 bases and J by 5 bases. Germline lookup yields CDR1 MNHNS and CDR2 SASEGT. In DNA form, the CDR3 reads TGTGCCAGCAGGGGGGGACAGGGCCACGAGCAGTACTTC. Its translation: CASRGGQGHEQYF.

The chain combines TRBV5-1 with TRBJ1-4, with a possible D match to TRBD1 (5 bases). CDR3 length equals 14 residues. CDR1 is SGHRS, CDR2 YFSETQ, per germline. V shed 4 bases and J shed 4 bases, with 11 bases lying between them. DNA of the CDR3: TGCGCCAGCAGCCCGGGACTGAATAATGAAAAACTGTTTTTT. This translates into CASSPGLNNEKLFF.

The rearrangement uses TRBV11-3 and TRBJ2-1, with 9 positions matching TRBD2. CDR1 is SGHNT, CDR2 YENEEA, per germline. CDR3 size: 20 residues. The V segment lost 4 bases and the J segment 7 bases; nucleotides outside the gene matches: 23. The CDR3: CASSWDPIDLAGTMGNEQFF. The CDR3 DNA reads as TGTGCCAGCAGCTGGGATCCAATCGATCTAGCGGGAACTATGGGGAATGAGCAGTTCTTC.

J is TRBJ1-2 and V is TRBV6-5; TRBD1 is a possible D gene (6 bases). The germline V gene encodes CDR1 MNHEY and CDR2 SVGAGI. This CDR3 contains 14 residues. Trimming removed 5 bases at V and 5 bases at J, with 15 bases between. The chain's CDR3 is CASSPQGLFYGYTF. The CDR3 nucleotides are TGTGCCAGCAGTCCACAGGGTCTGTTTTATGGCTACACCTTC.

CDR3: CAISADINEQFF. CDR3 in DNA: TGTGCCATCAGTGCTGATATCAATGAGCAGTTCTTC. The chain carries TRBV10-3 and TRBJ2-1; D ambiguous. CDR1 and CDR2 (germline): ENHRY, SYGVKD. This CDR3 region has 12 residues. V shed 4 bases and J shed 6 bases, with 7 bases lying between them.

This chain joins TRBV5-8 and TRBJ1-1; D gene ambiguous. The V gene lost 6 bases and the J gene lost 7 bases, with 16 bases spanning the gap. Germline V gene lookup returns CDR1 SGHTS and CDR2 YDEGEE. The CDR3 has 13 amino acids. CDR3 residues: CASTRRGKIEAFF. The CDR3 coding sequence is TGTGCCAGCACCCGACGAGGGAAAATTGAAGCTTTCTTT.

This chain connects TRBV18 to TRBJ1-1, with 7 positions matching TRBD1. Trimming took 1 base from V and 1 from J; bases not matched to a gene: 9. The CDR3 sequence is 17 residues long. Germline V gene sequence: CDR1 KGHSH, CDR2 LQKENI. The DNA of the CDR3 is TGTGCCAGCTCACCACTAGGCTCGGACAGGAAGAACACTGAAGCTTTCTTT. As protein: CASSPLGSDRKNTEAFF.

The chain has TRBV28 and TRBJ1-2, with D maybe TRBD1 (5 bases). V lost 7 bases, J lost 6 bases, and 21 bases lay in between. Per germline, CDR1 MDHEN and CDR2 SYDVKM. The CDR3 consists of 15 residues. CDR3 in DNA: TGTGCCAGCAAAGCCGCGGGGGGTAGGGGCGATGGCTACACCTTC. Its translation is CASKAAGGRGDGYTF.

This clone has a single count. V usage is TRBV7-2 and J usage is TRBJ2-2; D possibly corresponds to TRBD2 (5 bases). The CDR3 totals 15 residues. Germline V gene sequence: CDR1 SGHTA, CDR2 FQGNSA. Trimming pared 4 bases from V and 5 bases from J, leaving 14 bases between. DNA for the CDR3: TGTGCCAGCAGCTCCATCCATCAGCGGACCGGGGAGCTGTTTTTT. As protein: CASSSIHQRTGELFF.

The CDR3 region has the DNA TGTGCAAGTCGCTTAAGTTCCCCTGGACCTTACGAGCAGTACTTC. Translating it yields CASRLSSPGPYEQYF. The V call is TRBV12-2, the J call TRBJ2-7. TRBV12-2 counts as a pseudogene. The CDR3 length is 15 residues.

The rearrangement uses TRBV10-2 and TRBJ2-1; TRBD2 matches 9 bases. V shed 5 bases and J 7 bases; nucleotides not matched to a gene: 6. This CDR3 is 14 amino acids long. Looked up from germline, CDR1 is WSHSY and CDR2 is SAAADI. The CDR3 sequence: CASSLAGAGNEQFF. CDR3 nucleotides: TGCGCCAGCAGTTTAGCGGGAGCGGGGAATGAGCAGTTCTTC.

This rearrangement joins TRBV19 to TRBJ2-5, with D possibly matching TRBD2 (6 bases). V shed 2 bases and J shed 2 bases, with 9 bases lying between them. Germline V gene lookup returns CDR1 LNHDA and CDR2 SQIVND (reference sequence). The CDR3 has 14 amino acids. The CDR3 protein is CASSIKGRQETQYF. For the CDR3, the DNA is TGTGCCAGTAGTATAAAAGGGAGGCAAGAGACCCAGTACTTC.

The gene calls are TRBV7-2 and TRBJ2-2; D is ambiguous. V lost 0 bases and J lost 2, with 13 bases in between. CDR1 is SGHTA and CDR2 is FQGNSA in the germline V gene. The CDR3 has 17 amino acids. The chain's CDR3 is CASSLASGRINTGELFF. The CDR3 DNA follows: TGTGCCAGCAGCTTAGCTTCGGGCCGTATCAACACCGGGGAGCTGTTTTTT.

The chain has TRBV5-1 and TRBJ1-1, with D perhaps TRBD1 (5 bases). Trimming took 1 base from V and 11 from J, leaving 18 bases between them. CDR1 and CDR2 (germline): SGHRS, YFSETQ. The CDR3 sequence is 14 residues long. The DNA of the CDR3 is TGCGCCAGCAGCTTGAACCCCGGACAAACGGATGCTTTCTTT. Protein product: CASSLNPGQTDAFF.

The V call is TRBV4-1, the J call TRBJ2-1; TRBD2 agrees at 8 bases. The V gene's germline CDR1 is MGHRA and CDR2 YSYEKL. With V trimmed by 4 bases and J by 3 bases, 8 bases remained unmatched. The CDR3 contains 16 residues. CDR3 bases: TGCGCCAGCAGCCCCCTCGAGCGGGAGCTCTACAATGAGCAGTTCTTC. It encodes CASSPLERELYNEQFF.

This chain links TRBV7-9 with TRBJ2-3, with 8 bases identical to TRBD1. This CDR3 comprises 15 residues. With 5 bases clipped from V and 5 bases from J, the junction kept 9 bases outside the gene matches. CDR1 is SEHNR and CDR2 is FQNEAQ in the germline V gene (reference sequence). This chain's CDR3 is CASSHRDTGGDTQYF. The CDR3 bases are TGTGCCAGCAGCCACCGGGACACAGGGGGAGATACGCAGTATTTT.

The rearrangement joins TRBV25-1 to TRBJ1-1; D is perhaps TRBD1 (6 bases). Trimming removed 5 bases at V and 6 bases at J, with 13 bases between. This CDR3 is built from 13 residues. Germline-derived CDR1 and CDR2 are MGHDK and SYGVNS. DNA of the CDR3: TGTGCCAGCAGTTTCGCCAGGGGCTCTGAAGCTTTCTTT. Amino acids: CASSFARGSEAFF.

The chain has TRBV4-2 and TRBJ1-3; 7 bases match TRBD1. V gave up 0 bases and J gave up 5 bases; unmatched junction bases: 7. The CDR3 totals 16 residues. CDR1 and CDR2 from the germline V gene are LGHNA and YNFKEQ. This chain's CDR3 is CASSQETGAVRNTIYF. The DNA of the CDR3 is TGTGCCAGCAGCCAAGAAACAGGGGCCGTAAGAAACACCATATATTTT.

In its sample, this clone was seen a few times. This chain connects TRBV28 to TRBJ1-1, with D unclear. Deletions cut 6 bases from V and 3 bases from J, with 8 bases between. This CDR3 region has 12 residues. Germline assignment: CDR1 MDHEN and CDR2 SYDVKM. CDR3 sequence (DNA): TGTGCCAGCAGCATCTTGGACACTGAAGCTTTCTTT. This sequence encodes CASSILDTEAFF.

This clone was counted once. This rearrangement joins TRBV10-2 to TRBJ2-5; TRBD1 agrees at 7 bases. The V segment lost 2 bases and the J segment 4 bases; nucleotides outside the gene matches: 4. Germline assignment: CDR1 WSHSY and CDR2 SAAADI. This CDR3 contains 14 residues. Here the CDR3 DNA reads TGCGCCAGCAGTGAGGGACCAGGGGGAGAGACCCAGTACTTC. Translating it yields CASSEGPGGETQYF.

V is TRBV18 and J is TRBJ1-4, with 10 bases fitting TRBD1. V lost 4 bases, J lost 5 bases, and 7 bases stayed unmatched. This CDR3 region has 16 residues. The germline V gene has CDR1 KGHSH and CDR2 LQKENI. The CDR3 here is CASSLAPGQGNEKLFF. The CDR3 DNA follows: TGTGCCAGCTCACTGGCACCGGGACAGGGGAATGAAAAACTGTTTTTT.

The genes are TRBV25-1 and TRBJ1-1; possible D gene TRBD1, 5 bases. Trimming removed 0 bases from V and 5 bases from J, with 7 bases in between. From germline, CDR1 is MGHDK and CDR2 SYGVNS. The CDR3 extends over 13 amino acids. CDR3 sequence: CASSEYGGTEAFF. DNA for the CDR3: TGTGCCAGCAGTGAATATGGGGGGACTGAAGCTTTCTTT.

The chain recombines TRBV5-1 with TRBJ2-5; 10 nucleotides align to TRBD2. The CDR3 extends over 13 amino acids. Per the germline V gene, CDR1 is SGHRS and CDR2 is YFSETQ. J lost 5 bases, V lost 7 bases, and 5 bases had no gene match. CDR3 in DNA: TGCGCCAGCCAAGCGGGAGGGTCCGAGACCCAGTACTTC. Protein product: CASQAGGSETQYF.

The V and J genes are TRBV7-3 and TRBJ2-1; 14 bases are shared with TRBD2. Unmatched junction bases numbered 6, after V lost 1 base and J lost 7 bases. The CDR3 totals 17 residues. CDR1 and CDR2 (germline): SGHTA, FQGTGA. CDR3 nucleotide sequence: TGTGCCAGCAGCTTAATGCCCGGACTAGCGGGAGGAAATGAGCAGTTCTTC. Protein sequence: CASSLMPGLAGGNEQFF.

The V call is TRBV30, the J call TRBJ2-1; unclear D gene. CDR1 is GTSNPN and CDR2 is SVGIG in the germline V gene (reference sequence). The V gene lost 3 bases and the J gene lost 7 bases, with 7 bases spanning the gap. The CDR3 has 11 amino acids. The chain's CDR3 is CAWRGWNEQFF. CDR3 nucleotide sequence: TGTGCCTGGAGGGGTTGGAATGAGCAGTTCTTC.